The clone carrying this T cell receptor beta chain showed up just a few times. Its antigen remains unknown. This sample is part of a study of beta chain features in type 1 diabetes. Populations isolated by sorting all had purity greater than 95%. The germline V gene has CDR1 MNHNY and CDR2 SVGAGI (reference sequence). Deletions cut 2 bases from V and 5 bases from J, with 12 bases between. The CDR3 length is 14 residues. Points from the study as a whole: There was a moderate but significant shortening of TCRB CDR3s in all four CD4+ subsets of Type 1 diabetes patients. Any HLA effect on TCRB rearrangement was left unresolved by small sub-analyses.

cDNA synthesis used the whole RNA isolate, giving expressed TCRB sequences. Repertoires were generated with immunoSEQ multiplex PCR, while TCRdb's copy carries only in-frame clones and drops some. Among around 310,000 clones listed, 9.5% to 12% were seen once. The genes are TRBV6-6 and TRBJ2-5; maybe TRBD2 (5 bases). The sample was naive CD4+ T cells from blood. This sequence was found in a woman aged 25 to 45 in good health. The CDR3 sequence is CASSYGGTRETQYF. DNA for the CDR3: TGTGCCAGCAGTTACGGAGGCACGAGGGAGACCCAGTACTTC.